This T cell receptor beta chain was found in a study of control samples from healthy donors and cancer patients (dated by TCRdb to 2020 to 2021). Notes on this clone: The specificity of this receptor is unknown. Per-base qualities were not stored, and no clone one base away is much larger.

Counted from cysteine to phenylalanine, this CDR3 has 13 amino acids. Solely the CDR3 DNA is kept, with 39 bases framed from the first base. At the junction V is shortened by 7 bases and J by 7 bases, with 14 bases in between. The library came from the immunoSEQ multiplex PCR assay. This is the immuneACCESS table as TCRdb keeps it, with only in-frame sequences that have V and J called. A part of the clones is gone; compared with another copy, unresolved V genes explain less than half, and the rest is unexplained. This sample gives about 160,000 clones in total; over 85% of them show up just once. The top ten constitute approximately 12% of the sample.

The receptor's source is a man under 40 in good health. This chain joins TRBV12-3 or TRBV12-4 to TRBJ1-3; TRBD1 is a weak D gene call, 6 bases matching. The sequencing sample was made of blood. The CDR3 reads as follows: CASTLQGYNTIYF. The DNA sequence follows: TGTGCCAGCACCCTACAGGGCTACAACACCATATATTTT.